The clone carrying this T cell receptor (beta chain) is a singleton in its sample. Antigen specificity is unknown. This sample was taken from a study of T cell responses to AZD1222 COVID-19 vaccine. About the research overall: Analyses pooled second doses at about 4 or about 12 weeks.

Germline assignment: CDR1 KGHDR and CDR2 SFDVKD. Deletions cut 3 bases from V and 1 base from J, with 13 bases between. The CDR3 runs to 16 residues. Assay: immunoSEQ multiplex PCR; the TCRdb copy retains only in-frame clones and omits some. The data hold 130,000 to 150,000 clones, with about 91% observed a single time. Study results and limitations: There were mostly white British donors and more females than males, and clonal diversity was possibly underestimated. Repertoires were sampled only after the peak T cell response.

The sequencing used peripheral blood, collected on day 0 of AZD1222 vaccination. The receptor was derived from an adult in good health. V and J are TRBV24-1 and TRBJ2-3; D is unresolved. CDR3 coding DNA: TGTGCCACCAGTGATCCCTTAGGAAGCGGCACAGATACGCAGTATTTT. Translating it yields CATSDPLGSGTDTQYF.